The following is a T cell receptor (beta chain) sequence with its context. Per the authors' pipeline: Estimates of nucleated cell counts were drawn from the amplification of reference gene primers. Libraries were prepared by immunoSEQ multiplex PCR; TCRdb keeps only in-frame clonotypes and omits some of them. D and trimming come from the DNA, and the V and J calls and clone size come from that table. This table has about 160,000 clones, approximately 84% appearing once. The data derive from a study of blood T cell repertoires in COVID-19. Study as a whole: COVID-19 samples collected from the United States, Italy and Spain covered acute and convalescent phases.

This TCR was recovered from a woman of 80 years or more with acute or convalescent COVID-19. Material for sequencing was peripheral blood.

CDR3 loop: CASRNTGTYEQYF. The CDR3 nucleotides read TGTGCCAGTCGCAACACAGGGACCTACGAGCAGTACTTC. V gene TRBV19 combines with J gene TRBJ2-7; TRBD1 might be the D (6 bases). V was clipped by 8 bases and J by 2 bases, with 13 bases between them. The CDR3 loop spans 13 amino acids. CDR1 LNHDA and CDR2 SQIVND come from the germline V gene (reference sequence).